The next 13 T cell receptor beta chains were all read from a single sample in a study of blood T cell repertoires in COVID-19. This table comes from immunoSEQ multiplex PCR, and its TCRdb copy is limited to in-frame clones, with some not included. Counted here are 650,000 to 800,000 clones, about nine tenths occurring once; the ten biggest clones make up about 0.26%. Specimen: peripheral blood. The receptor set was obtained from a woman under 30 with acute or convalescent COVID-19.

The rearrangement links TRBV9 to TRBJ2-3, with 8 bases identical to TRBD2. The V and J ends lost 0 bases and 4 bases, in that order; junction bases with no gene match: 4. The CDR3 length is 15 residues. Germline-derived CDR1 and CDR2 are SGDLS and YYNGEE. In nucleotides, the CDR3 is TGTGCCAGCAGCGTAGCTACGGGGGGGGCAGATACGCAGTATTTT. It specifies CASSVATGGADTQYF.

This clone was seen a single time. The chain links TRBV5-6 to TRBJ1-5, with TRBD1 matching 7 bases. Per the germline V gene, CDR1 is SGHDT and CDR2 is YYEEEE. After removal of 0 bases from V and 6 bases from J, the junction contained 6 bases not matched to a gene. The CDR3 totals 15 residues. CDR3 nucleotides: TGTGCCAGCAGCTTGGGTGACAGGGATGTTCAGCCCCAGCATTTT. This codes for CASSLGDRDVQPQHF.

The V and J genes are TRBV4-2 and TRBJ2-1, with D possibly matching TRBD1 (5 bases). The V gene lost 5 bases and the J gene lost 6 bases, with 17 bases spanning the gap. CDR3 length equals 15 residues. Germline assignment: CDR1 LGHNA and CDR2 YNFKEQ. CDR3 nucleotides: TGTGCCAGCAGCTTACACCCAGGGTCCGGCAATGAGCAGTTCTTC. Protein product: CASSLHPGSGNEQFF.

The chain employs TRBV9 and TRBJ1-1; 7 bases map to TRBD1. There are 15 residues in the CDR3. Germline values: CDR1 SGDLS, CDR2 YYNGEE. The J segment lost 5 bases and the V segment lost 3 bases, leaving 10 bases of the junction unmatched. CDR3 in amino acids: CASSEHRGEKTEAFF. The CDR3 DNA is TGTGCCAGCAGCGAGCACAGGGGAGAGAAAACTGAAGCTTTCTTT.

This clone appeared a single time. The J gene is TRBJ1-1, the V gene TRBV6-6, with 8 positions matching TRBD1. The CDR3 runs to 13 residues. V was clipped by 0 bases and J by 11 bases; unmatched bases: 5. Germline V gene data show CDR1 as MNHNY and CDR2 as SVGAGI (reference sequence). CDR3 amino acids: CASSYSEDRVAFF. CDR3 bases: TGTGCCAGCAGTTACTCGGAGGACAGGGTGGCTTTCTTT.

The chain combines TRBV28 with TRBJ1-3; no firm D call. The CDR3 totals 14 residues. Looked up from germline, CDR1 is MDHEN and CDR2 is SYDVKM. V lost 6 bases, J lost 5 bases, and 14 bases lay in between. CDR3 bases: TGTGCCAGCAGCCTCCAACAACTAAGAAACACCATATATTTT. Its translation: CASSLQQLRNTIYF.

This clone was counted once. Different DNA sequences within this sample yield the same CDR3. This chain uses TRBV27 with TRBJ2-1, with a tentative D call TRBD2 (5 bases). Germline V gives CDR1 MNHEY, CDR2 SMNVEV (reference sequence). Trimming left V 0 bases short and J 8 bases short, with 5 bases between. The CDR3 contains 12 residues. CDR3 loop: CASSLSGDEQFF. In nucleotides, the CDR3 is TGTGCCAGCAGTTTATCGGGAGATGAGCAGTTCTTC.

This clone was recorded once. J is TRBJ1-4 and V is TRBV4-1; 7 bases line up with TRBD1. The CDR3 runs to 15 residues. The V gene's germline CDR1 is MGHRA and CDR2 YSYEKL. With V trimmed by 1 base and J by 8 bases, 7 bases remained unmatched. CDR3 in DNA: TGCGCCAGCAGCCAAGTTGGGACAGTGTGGGAAAAACTGTTTTTT. Protein sequence: CASSQVGTVWEKLFF.

The gene calls are TRBV7-9 and TRBJ1-1, with a possible D match to TRBD1 (6 bases). CDR1 is SEHNR, CDR2 FQNEAQ, per germline (reference sequence). Trimming stripped 5 bases from V and 4 bases from J, with 11 bases between. The CDR3 is 13 residues long. The CDR3, as DNA: TGTGCCAGCAGCCCTCTAGGGGGCACTGAAGCTTTCTTT. Protein sequence: CASSPLGGTEAFF.

This clone appeared once. J is TRBJ1-5 and V is TRBV14; D unclear. This CDR3 region has 16 residues. In germline, CDR1 is SGHDN, CDR2 FVKESK. Trimming shortened V by 5 bases and J by 2 bases, and 16 bases separated the two germline ends. CDR3 in amino acids: CASSKTPHQGNQPQHF. CDR3 DNA sequence: TGTGCCAGCAGCAAGACCCCTCATCAGGGCAATCAGCCCCAGCATTTT.

A word on this clone: The sample holds other DNA sequences that translate to the same CDR3. CDR3 DNA sequence: TGTGCCAGCAGCCTGCGCACAGGAGTCAACTATGGCTACACCTTC. Amino acids: CASSLRTGVNYGYTF. The chain couples TRBV7-9 to TRBJ1-2, with a tentative D call TRBD1 (5 bases). CDR1 is SEHNR, CDR2 FQNEAQ, per germline (reference sequence). This CDR3 has 15 residues. The V end lost 5 bases, the J end lost 2 bases, and 15 bases lay between the germline ends. The full variable domain, in which reference TRBV7-9 and TRBJ1-2 provide the parts outside the CDR3, is DTGVSQNPRHKITKRGQNVTFRCDPISEHNRLYWYRQTLGQGPEFLTYFQNEAQLEKSRLLSDRFSAERPKGSFSTLEIQRTEQGDSAMYLCASSLRTGVNYGYTFGSGTRLTVV.

This chain joins TRBV5-1 and TRBJ1-6, with 8 bases lining up with TRBD1. This CDR3 has 13 residues. Trimming at V came to 4 bases and at J to 10 bases, leaving 4 bases not matched to a gene. Germline V CDR1 and CDR2: SGHRS, YFSETQ. The chain's CDR3 is CASSADRVSPLHF. CDR3 in DNA: TGCGCCAGCAGCGCGGACAGGGTATCACCCCTCCACTTT.

This chain connects TRBV7-2 to TRBJ2-5, with 7 bases identical to TRBD1. Germline V CDR1 and CDR2: SGHTA, FQGNSA. The CDR3 totals 14 residues. V was pared by 3 bases and J by 5 bases, with 6 bases of the junction left unmatched. CDR3 region: CASSLGRGQETQYF. The CDR3 bases are TGTGCCAGCAGCTTGGGAAGGGGGCAGGAGACCCAGTACTTC.